This T cell receptor (beta chain) was recorded in a study of tissue T cells after allogeneic stem cell transplantation. Time point meaning: mouse harvest day 14 after allogeneic transplant. The graft held 10^6 splenic CD5+ T cells and 10^7 T-cell-depleted bone marrow cells. Produced via immunoSEQ multiplex PCR; TCRdb's table is partial and in-frame only. The data hold around 3,500 clones, with about 45% observed a single time. This clone was counted a few times. Its antigen is still unknown. Genes and germline are mouse. The missing CDR3 end, 1 residue past where the read stops, is filled in from the germline J gene. This CDR3 is built from 15 residues. Germline assignment: CDR1 KGHTA and CDR2 FQNQQP. Study outcomes and limitations: Motif-based clustering found tissue-specific repertoire signatures shared across patients, though few clones were shared. TCR repertoires tracked anatomic similarity, regardless of disease or transplant status.

The TCR was taken from a female BALB/c mouse given C57BL/6 T cells with graft-versus-host disease after an allogeneic hematopoietic cell transplant. The sample was gut tissue. V usage is TRBV23 and J usage is TRBJ2-1. The DNA read from the CDR3 is TGCTCCAGCAGTCAATCGATGGGGGCGTATGCTGAGCAGTTC. It codes for CSSSQSMGAYAEQF. The CDR3 in full is CSSSQSMGAYAEQFF.